The clone carrying this TCR beta chain has just a few counts. Its antigen remains unidentified. The data stem from a study of follicular helper T cells after annual influenza vaccination. Findings of the study overall: Plasmablast frequency change correlated with clonality change in ICOS+CD38+ cTfh. Undersampling of the much larger non-cTfh compartments could not be excluded for influenza clone enrichment.

V was pared by 3 bases and J by 2 bases, with 11 bases between. Germline values: CDR1 LNHDA, CDR2 SQIVND (reference sequence). This CDR3 is built from 14 residues. Time point here: 2015-2016 season, 7 days after influenza vaccination. The method was immunoSEQ multiplex PCR; TCRdb's version includes in-frame clones alone and lacks a portion of them. The table lists 8,500 to 11,000 clones, 70% to 90% of them singletons. The receptor was derived from an adult who received the influenza vaccine. Material: CXCR5- memory CD4+ T cells sorted from blood, obtained 7 days after influenza vaccination. V and J are TRBV19 and TRBJ2-7; D is perhaps TRBD1 (6 bases). The chain's CDR3 is CASSIPGQTYEQYF. The DNA for the CDR3 is TGTGCCAGTAGTATCCCGGGACAAACCTACGAGCAGTACTTC.